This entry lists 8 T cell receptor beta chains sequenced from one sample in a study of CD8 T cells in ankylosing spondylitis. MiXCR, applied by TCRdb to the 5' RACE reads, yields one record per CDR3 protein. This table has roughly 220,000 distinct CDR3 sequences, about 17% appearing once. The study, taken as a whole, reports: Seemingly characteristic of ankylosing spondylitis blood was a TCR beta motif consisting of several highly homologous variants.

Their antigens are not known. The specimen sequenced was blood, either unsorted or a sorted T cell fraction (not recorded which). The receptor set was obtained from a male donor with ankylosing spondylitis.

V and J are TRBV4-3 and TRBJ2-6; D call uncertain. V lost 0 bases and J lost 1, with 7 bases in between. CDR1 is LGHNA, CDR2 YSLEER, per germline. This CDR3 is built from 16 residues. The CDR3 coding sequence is TGCGCCAGCAGCCAAGATCCGGTATCTGGGGCCAACGTCCTGACTTTC. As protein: CASSQDPVSGANVLTF.

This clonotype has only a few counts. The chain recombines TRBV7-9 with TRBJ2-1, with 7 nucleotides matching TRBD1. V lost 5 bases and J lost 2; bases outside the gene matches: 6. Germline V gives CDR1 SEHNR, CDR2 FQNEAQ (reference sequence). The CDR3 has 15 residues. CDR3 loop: CASSQRQGTYNEQFF. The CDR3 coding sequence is TGTGCCAGCAGCCAAAGACAGGGAACCTACAATGAGCAGTTCTTC.

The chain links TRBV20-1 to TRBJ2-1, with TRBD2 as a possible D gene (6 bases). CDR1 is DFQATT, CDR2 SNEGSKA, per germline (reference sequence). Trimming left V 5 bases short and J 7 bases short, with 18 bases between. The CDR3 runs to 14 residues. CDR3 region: CSAGRLGGVNEQFF. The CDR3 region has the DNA TGCAGTGCTGGGCGCCTCGGCGGGGTTAATGAGCAGTTCTTC.

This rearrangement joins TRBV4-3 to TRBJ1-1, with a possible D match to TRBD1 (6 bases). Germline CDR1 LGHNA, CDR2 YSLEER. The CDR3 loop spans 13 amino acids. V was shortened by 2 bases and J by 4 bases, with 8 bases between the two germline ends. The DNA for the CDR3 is TGCGCCAGCAGCCAACAGGGGTCCACTGAAGCTTTCTTT. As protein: CASSQQGSTEAFF.

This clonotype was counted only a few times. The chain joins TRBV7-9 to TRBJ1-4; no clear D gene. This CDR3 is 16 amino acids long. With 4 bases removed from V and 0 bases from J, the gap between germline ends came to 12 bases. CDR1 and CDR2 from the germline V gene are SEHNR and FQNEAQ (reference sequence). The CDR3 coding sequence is TGTGCCAGCAGCTCCACTTTAGGACCAACTAATGAAAAACTGTTTTTT. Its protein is CASSSTLGPTNEKLFF.

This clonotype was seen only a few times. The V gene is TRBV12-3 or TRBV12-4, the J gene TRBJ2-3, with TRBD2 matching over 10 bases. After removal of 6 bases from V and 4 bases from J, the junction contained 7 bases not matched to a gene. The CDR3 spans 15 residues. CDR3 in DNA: TGTGCCAGCAGCTTGCAGCGGGGGGGCCCAGATACGCAGTATTTT. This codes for CASSLQRGGPDTQYF.

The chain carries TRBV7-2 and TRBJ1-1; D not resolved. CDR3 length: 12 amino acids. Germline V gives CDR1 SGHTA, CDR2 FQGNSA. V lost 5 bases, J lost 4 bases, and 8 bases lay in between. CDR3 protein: CASSRWGTEAFF. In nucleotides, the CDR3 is TGTGCCAGCAGCCGGTGGGGCACTGAAGCTTTCTTT.

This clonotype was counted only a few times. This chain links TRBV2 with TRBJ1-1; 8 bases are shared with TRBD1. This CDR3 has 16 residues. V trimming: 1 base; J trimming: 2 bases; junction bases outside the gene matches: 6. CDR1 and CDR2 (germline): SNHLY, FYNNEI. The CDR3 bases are TGTGCCAGCAGTGAAGGCCCGGGACAGGAAAACACTGAAGCTTTCTTT. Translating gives CASSEGPGQENTEAFF.